The following is a TCR beta chain sequence with its context. The sample originates from a study of technical replicates of blood from several donors. In germline, CDR1 is MNHNS, CDR2 SASEGT. The length of the CDR3 is 14 residues. Trimming removed 9 bases from V and 9 bases from J, with 18 bases in between. The table came from immunoSEQ multiplex PCR; TCRdb's copy has only in-frame clones and leaves some out. The sample contains over 50,000 clones, almost 97% of which appear only once. The rearrangement uses TRBV6-1 and TRBJ1-6, with D perhaps TRBD1 (6 bases). This clonotype was sampled from a human donor in good health. The material sequenced was T cells isolated from PBMCs. The CDR3 protein is CASVSGQGSSPLHF. The CDR3 nucleotides read TGTGCCAGTGTATCGGGACAAGGGTCTTCACCCCTCCACTTT.